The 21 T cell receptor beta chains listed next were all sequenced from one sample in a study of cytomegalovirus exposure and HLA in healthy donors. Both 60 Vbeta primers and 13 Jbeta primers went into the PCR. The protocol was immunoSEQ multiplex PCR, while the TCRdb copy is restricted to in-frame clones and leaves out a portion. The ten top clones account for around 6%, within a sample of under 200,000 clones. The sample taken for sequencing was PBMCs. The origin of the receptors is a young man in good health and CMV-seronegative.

The CDR3 reads CASSIPETGVGGYTF. CDR3 sequence (DNA): TGTGCCAGTAGTATCCCGGAGACAGGGGTGGGAGGCTACACCTTC. The rearrangement links TRBV19 to TRBJ1-2; 8 bases are a match to TRBD1. Germline values: CDR1 LNHDA, CDR2 SQIVND (reference sequence). The length of the CDR3 is 15 residues. The V segment lost 3 bases and the J segment 8 bases; nucleotides outside the gene matches: 11.

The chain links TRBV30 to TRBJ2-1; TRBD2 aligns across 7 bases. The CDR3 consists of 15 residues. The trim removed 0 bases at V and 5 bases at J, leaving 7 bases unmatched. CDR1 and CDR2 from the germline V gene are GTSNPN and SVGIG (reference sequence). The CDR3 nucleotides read TGTGCCTGGAGTGTAGGCTCTAGCGGAGACAATGAGCAGTTCTTC. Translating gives CAWSVGSSGDNEQFF.

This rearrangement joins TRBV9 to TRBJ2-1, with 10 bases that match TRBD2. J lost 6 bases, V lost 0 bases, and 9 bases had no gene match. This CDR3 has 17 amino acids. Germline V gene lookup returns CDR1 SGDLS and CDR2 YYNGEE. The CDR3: CASSVAPAASGGNEQFF. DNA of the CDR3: TGTGCCAGCAGCGTAGCTCCGGCGGCTAGCGGGGGCAATGAGCAGTTCTTC.

The CDR3 loop is CASRPPGDTQYF. The CDR3 DNA reads TGTGCCAGCAGGCCCCCCGGGGATACGCAGTATTTT. V gene TRBV14 combines with J gene TRBJ2-3; D unclear. With 6 bases removed from V and 6 bases from J, the gap between germline ends came to 10 bases. This CDR3 comprises 12 residues. Germline V CDR1 and CDR2: SGHDN, FVKESK.

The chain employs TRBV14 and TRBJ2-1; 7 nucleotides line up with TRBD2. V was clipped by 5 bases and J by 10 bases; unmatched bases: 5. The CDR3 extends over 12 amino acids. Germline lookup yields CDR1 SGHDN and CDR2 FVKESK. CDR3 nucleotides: TGTGCCAGCAGCGACGGACTAGGCGAGCAGTTCTTC. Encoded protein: CASSDGLGEQFF.

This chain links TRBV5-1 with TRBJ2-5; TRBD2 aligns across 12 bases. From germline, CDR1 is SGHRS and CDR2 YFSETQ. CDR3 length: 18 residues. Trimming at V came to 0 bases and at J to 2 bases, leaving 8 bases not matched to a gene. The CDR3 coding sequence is TGCGCCAGCAGCTTGGTGGCTAGCGGGGGGGCGGAGCAAGAGACCCAGTACTTC. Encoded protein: CASSLVASGGAEQETQYF.

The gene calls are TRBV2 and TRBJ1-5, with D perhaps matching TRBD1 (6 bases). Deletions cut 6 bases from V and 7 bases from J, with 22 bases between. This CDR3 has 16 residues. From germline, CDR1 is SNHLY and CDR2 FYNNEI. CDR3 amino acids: CASSRDTGSRGQPQHF. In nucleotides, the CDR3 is TGTGCCAGCAGCCGAGACACAGGGTCTCGCGGACAGCCCCAGCATTTT.

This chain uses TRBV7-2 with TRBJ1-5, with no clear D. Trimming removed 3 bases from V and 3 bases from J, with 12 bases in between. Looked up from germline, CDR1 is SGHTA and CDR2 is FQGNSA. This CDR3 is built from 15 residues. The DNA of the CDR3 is TGTGCCAGCAGCTTCGTCGGGGTTGACAATCAGCCCCAGCATTTT. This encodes CASSFVGVDNQPQHF. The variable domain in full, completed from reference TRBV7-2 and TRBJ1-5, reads GAGVSQSPSNKVTEKGKDVELRCDPISGHTALYWYRQSLGQGLEFLIYFQGNSAPDKSGLPSDRFSAERTGGSVSTLTIQRTQQEDSAVYLCASSFVGVDNQPQHFGDGTRLSIL.

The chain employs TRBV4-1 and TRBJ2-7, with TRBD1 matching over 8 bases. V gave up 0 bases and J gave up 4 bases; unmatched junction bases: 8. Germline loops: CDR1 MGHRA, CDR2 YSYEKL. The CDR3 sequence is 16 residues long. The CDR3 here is CASSQEFGRQGYEQYF. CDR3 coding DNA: TGCGCCAGCAGCCAAGAGTTCGGGAGACAGGGGTACGAGCAGTACTTC.

The CDR3 DNA reads TGTGCCAGCAGCCAGGGCAGGGATGGCTACACCTTC. It translates to CASSQGRDGYTF. This chain joins TRBV4-2 and TRBJ1-2; a possible D gene is TRBD1 (5 bases). Germline V lookup: CDR1 LGHNA, CDR2 YNFKEQ. The germline V and J ends were trimmed by 3 bases and 6 bases, with 8 bases remaining between them. CDR3 length: 12 residues.

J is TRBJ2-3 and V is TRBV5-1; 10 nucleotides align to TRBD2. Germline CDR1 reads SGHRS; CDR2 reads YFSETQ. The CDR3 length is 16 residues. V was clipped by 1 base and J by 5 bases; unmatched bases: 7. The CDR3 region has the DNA TGCGCCAGCAGCTTGTTAACTAGCGGGGTTATAGATACGCAGTATTTT. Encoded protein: CASSLLTSGVIDTQYF.

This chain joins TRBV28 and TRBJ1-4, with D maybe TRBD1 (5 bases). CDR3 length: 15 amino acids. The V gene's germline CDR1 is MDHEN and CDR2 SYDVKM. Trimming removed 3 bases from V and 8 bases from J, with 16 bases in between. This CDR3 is CASSFPPGLGEKLFF. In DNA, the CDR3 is TGTGCCAGCAGTTTCCCGCCGGGACTGGGGGAAAAACTGTTTTTT.

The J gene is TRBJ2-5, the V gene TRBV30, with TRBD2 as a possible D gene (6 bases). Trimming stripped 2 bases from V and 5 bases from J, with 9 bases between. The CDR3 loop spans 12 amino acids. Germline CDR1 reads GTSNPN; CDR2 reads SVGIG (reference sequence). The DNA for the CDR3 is TGTGCCTGGAGTCGTGGGGGGGAGACCCAGTACTTC. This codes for CAWSRGGETQYF.

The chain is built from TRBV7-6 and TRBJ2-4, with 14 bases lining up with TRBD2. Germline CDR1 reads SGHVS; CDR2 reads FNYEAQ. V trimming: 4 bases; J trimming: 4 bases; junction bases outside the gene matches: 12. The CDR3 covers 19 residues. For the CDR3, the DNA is TGTGCCAGCAGCTCACTCACCGAGGGACTAGCGGGAGTTAAAAACATTCAGTACTTC. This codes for CASSSLTEGLAGVKNIQYF.

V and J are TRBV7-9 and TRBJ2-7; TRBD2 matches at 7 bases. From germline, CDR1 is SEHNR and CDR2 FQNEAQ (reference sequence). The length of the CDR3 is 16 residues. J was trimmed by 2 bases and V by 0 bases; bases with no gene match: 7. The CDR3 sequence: CASSLASRREPYEQYF. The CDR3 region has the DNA TGTGCCAGCAGCTTAGCGAGTCGGCGGGAGCCCTACGAGCAGTACTTC.

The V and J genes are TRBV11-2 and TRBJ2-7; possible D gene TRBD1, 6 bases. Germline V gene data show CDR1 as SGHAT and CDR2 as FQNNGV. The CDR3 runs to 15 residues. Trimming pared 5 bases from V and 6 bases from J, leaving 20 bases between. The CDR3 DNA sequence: TGTGCCAGCAGCGTCACAGGGATCGGGACCTCCGAGCAGTACTTC. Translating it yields CASSVTGIGTSEQYF.

CDR3 amino acids: CASSRGGVTEYGYTF. The CDR3 nucleotides are TGTGCCAGCAGCAGGGGCGGGGTTACTGAGTATGGCTACACCTTC. This chain uses TRBV5-4 with TRBJ1-2; perhaps TRBD1 as D (5 bases). Trimming stripped 4 bases from V and 5 bases from J, with 18 bases between. The germline V gene encodes CDR1 SGHNT and CDR2 YYREEE (reference sequence). The CDR3 has 15 amino acids. Using reference TRBV5-4 and TRBJ1-2 for the parts outside the CDR3, the full variable domain is ETGVTQSPTHLIKTRGQQVTLRCSSQSGHNTVSWYQQALGQGPQFIFQYYREEENGRGNFPPRFSGLQFPNYSSELNVNALELDDSALYLCASSRGGVTEYGYTFGSGTRLTVV.

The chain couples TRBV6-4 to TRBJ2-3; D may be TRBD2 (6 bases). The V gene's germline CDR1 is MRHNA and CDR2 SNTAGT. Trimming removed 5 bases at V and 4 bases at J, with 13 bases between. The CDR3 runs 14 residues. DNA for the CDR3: TGTGCCAGCAGTTTCAGCGGAGGGGCAGATACGCAGTATTTT. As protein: CASSFSGGADTQYF.

The CDR3 spells CASSGQTGLAAFF. DNA of the CDR3: TGTGCCAGCAGTGGGCAGACAGGGCTGGCAGCTTTCTTT. The rearrangement links TRBV25-1 to TRBJ1-1; 7 bases fit TRBD1. V was clipped by 4 bases and J by 10 bases; unmatched bases: 9. The CDR3 sequence is 13 residues long. Per the germline V gene, CDR1 is MGHDK and CDR2 is SYGVNS.

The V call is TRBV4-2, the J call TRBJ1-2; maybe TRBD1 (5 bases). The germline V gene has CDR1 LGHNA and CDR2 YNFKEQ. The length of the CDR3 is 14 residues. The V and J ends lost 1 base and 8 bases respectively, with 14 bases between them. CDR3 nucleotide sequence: TGTGCCAGCAGCCAAGTTGGGGCCACTGGCGGCTACACCTTC. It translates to CASSQVGATGGYTF.

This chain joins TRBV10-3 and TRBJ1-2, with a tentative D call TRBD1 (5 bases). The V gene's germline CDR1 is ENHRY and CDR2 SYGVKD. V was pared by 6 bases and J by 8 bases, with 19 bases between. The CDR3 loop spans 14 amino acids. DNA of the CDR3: TGTGCCATCAGAGACGGCCAGGGCGGTGAGGGCTACACCTTC. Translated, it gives CAIRDGQGGEGYTF.